Listed here are 8 T cell receptor beta chains from one sample, sequenced in a study of human T cells and chemical hapten exposure. TCRdb ran MiXCR on the RACE reads and lists one entry per CDR3 protein. Among approximately 400,000 distinct CDR3 sequences listed, 4.8% were seen once. The time point is: patch test 1, 2 weeks after DPC sensitization. The treatment: therapeutic diphenylcyclopropenone sensitization with weekly scalp DPC. Here the sequenced sample was whole blood, taken in connection with sensitization to the hapten diphenylcyclopropenone (DPC). These receptors all stem from a woman between 45 and 65 years old with alopecia areata. Some clones in this sample may be carry-over from other donors' samples.

This chain links TRBV5-1 with TRBJ2-3; tentative D call: TRBD1 (6 bases). Germline assignment: CDR1 SGHRS and CDR2 YFSETQ. The CDR3 runs to 17 residues. V lost 2 bases and J lost 1, with 17 bases in between. CDR3 sequence reads: CASSFQSTGRGTDTQYF. CDR3 nucleotide sequence: TGCGCCAGCAGCTTCCAATCGACAGGTAGAGGCACAGATACGCAGTATTTT.

This clonotype was seen a few times. V usage is TRBV9 and J usage is TRBJ1-4; D ambiguous. V was shortened by 5 bases and J by 13 bases, with 15 bases between the two germline ends. The CDR3 covers 12 residues. Per the germline V gene, CDR1 is SGDLS and CDR2 is YYNGEE. The CDR3 region has the DNA TGTGCCAGCAGAACCCCCCCCGGAAGACTGTTTTTT. The encoded protein is CASRTPPGRLFF.

This clonotype was detected a few times. The J gene is TRBJ1-5, the V gene TRBV6-2 or TRBV6-3, with D possibly matching TRBD1 (5 bases). Germline V gene data show CDR1 as MNHEY and CDR2 as SVGEGT. This CDR3 has 18 residues. With 5 bases removed from V and 4 bases from J, the gap between germline ends came to 24 bases. The CDR3 DNA reads TGTGCCAGCAGTCCGGGTTCCCTTACAGGACGGGTAAATCAGCCCCAGCATTTT. It is translated as CASSPGSLTGRVNQPQHF.

A few counts support this clonotype. The V and J genes are TRBV5-1 and TRBJ2-3, with D possibly TRBD1 on 6 matching bases. The germline V gene has CDR1 SGHRS and CDR2 YFSETQ. V shed 5 bases and J shed 2 bases, with 15 bases lying between them. The length of the CDR3 is 15 residues. The CDR3 region has the DNA TGCGCCAGCAGAGATCAGGGGCACCTCACAGATACGCAGTATTTT. It yields the protein CASRDQGHLTDTQYF.

The V call is TRBV2, the J call TRBJ2-7, with a tentative D call TRBD2 (6 bases). Germline V CDR1 and CDR2: SNHLY, FYNNEI. The CDR3 contains 14 residues. V lost 8 bases and J 2 bases, leaving 16 bases between the germline ends. The CDR3 loop reads CASLSGEAPYEQYF. DNA for the CDR3: TGTGCCAGCCTGTCGGGAGAGGCCCCCTACGAGCAGTACTTC.

This clonotype has a handful of counts. The V gene is TRBV28, the J gene TRBJ1-1; D unresolved. Trimming removed 5 bases from V and 1 base from J, with 11 bases in between. Per the germline V gene, CDR1 is MDHEN and CDR2 is SYDVKM. This CDR3 is 14 amino acids long. CDR3 bases: TGTGCCAGCAGTCCCCTCGTTTCGAACACTGAAGCTTTCTTT. This translates into CASSPLVSNTEAFF. Filled out from reference TRBV28 and TRBJ1-1, the complete variable domain reads DVKVTQSSRYLVKRTGEKVFLECVQDMDHENMFWYRQDPGLGLRLIYFSYDVKMKEKGDIPEGYSVSREKKERFSLILESASTNQTSMYLCASSPLVSNTEAFFGQGTRLTVV.

As DNA, the CDR3 is TGCGCCAGCAGCCAGCCCGGGACTCAAGGGGAGCAGTACTTC. It is translated as CASSQPGTQGEQYF. This chain links TRBV4-1 with TRBJ2-7, with D possibly matching TRBD2 (6 bases). V shed 3 bases and J shed 7 bases, with 16 bases lying between them. The CDR3 has 14 amino acids. Germline V gives CDR1 MGHRA, CDR2 YSYEKL.

The CDR3: CASSSIAGEGETQYF. CDR3 bases: TGTGCCAGCAGCTCGATAGCGGGAGAGGGGGAGACCCAGTACTTC. The J gene is TRBJ2-5, the V gene TRBV7-9, with TRBD2 identical over 9 bases. The CDR3 is 15 amino acids. Germline lookup yields CDR1 SEHNR and CDR2 FQNEAQ (reference sequence). With V trimmed by 4 bases and J by 5 bases, 8 bases remained unmatched.